The sequence of this T cell receptor (beta chain) was determined in a study of blood T cell repertoires in COVID-19. Background on the study: Collection of acute and convalescent COVID-19 samples took place in the United States, Italy and Spain. The analysed material was cDNA or gDNA that came from T cells, B-cell-depleted T cells, or PBMCs.

Repertoires were generated with immunoSEQ multiplex PCR, while TCRdb's copy carries only in-frame clones and drops some. The sample includes around 100,000 clones, roughly 92% of them seen just once. The CDR3 totals 15 residues. In germline, CDR1 is SGHRS, CDR2 YFSETQ. V gave up 1 base and J gave up 0 bases; unmatched junction bases: 2. Sequenced: peripheral blood. The chain is built from TRBV5-1 and TRBJ2-3, with TRBD1 matching 7 bases. The TCR comes from a man in his sixties or seventies with acute or convalescent COVID-19. CDR3 loop: CASSLLQGSTDTQYF. DNA for the CDR3: TGCGCCAGCAGCTTGTTACAGGGGAGCACAGATACGCAGTATTTT. Looking up the rest from reference TRBV5-1 and TRBJ2-3 gives the full variable domain: KAGVTQTPRYLIKTRGQQVTLSCSPISGHRSVSWYQQTPGQGLQFLFEYFSETQRNKGNFPGRFSGRQFSNSRSEMNVSTLELGDSALYLCASSLLQGSTDTQYFGPGTRLTVL.